These T cell receptor beta chains were read from a single sample in a study of identical twins. TCRdb independently ran MiXCR on the 5' RACE reads; one entry per CDR3 protein. The data show about 690,000 distinct CDR3 sequences, approximately 6.1% seen once. Input material: naive T cells sorted from blood. The receptors shown here come from a man aged 18 to 30 in good health. CDR3s include the opening cysteine and the closing phenylalanine or tryptophan. A D gene is named only where the DNA matches it firmly. Some rows mark clone size as missing; the rest say once, few, many or name a class of expanded clone.

D gene	V gene	J gene	clone size	CDR3 DNA	CDR3 protein
-	TRBV20-1	TRBJ2-5	-	TGCAGTGCTAGAGACCGGCTAGCTACGGAATTTTTGGAGACCCAGTACTTC	CSARDRLATEFLETQYF
-	TRBV6-4	TRBJ2-1	many	TGTGCCAGCAGTGACTCAGTACCGGCTGGGCCTAATGAGCAGTTCTTC	CASSDSVPAGPNEQFF
TRBD1	TRBV18	TRBJ1-5	-	TGTGCCAGCTCACCGGACAGGGGTACTCAGCCCCAGCATTTT	CASSPDRGTQPQHF
-	TRBV5-1	TRBJ2-4	-	TGCGCCAGCAGCTTGCAAGTCGGAGGGAACATTCAGTACTTC	CASSLQVGGNIQYF
TRBD1	TRBV15	TRBJ2-7	many	TGTGCCACCAGCAGAGGGGGACAGGCCTACGAGCAGTACTTC	CATSRGGQAYEQYF
-	TRBV5-1	TRBJ2-1	many	TGCGCCAGCAGCTTGGCCGGGAAACGCCACAATGAGCAGTTCTTC	CASSLAGKRHNEQFF
TRBD2	TRBV10-3	TRBJ2-1	-	TGTGCCATCAGTCCCTTAGCGGGACAATACAATGAGCAGTTCTTC	CAISPLAGQYNEQFF
TRBD1	TRBV11-1	TRBJ1-4	few	TGTGCCAGCAGCTTACTGGACAGGGCTCATCTCTCAGGTGAAAAACTGTTTTTT	CASSLLDRAHLSGEKLFF
TRBD2	TRBV12-3/TRBV12-4	TRBJ2-1	many	TGTGCCAGCAGTCTTCTAGCGGGAGCAGACAATGAGCAGTTCTTC	CASSLLAGADNEQFF
-	TRBV27	TRBJ2-3	many	TGTGCCAGCAGTTTAGAGCACCGTGCCACAGATACGCAGTATTTT	CASSLEHRATDTQYF
-	TRBV28	TRBJ1-4	-	TGTGCCAGCAGTTTCTCTTCGGGACGGCTTAATGAAAAACTGTTTTTT	CASSFSSGRLNEKLFF
-	TRBV14	TRBJ2-3	many	TGTGCCAGCAGCCAAGCTCAGGGTGGTAAATCGCAGTATTTT	CASSQAQGGKSQYF
-	TRBV29-1	TRBJ2-2	many	TGCAGCGTCCCGGGGTGGTCGGACGGGGAGCTGTTTTTT	CSVPGWSDGELFF
TRBD2	TRBV4-1	TRBJ2-5	many	TGCGCCAGCAGCCAACTTGGACTAGCGGGAGAGACCCAGTACTTC	CASSQLGLAGETQYF
TRBD2	TRBV5-1	TRBJ2-1	many	TGCGCCAGCAGAACCGGGACTAGCGGGAAAGTCCTGTTCTTC	CASRTGTSGKVLFF
TRBD1	TRBV2	TRBJ1-2	few	TGTGCCAGCAATCCGCAGGGGGCTGATGGCTACACCTTC	CASNPQGADGYTF
-	TRBV12-3/TRBV12-4	TRBJ2-3	many	TGTGCCAGCAGTTTAGCTGCAAGGGGAGATACGCAGTATTTT	CASSLAARGDTQYF
-	TRBV7-8	TRBJ2-1	many	TGTGCCAGCAGCCCGACGATTGAGCAGTTCTTC	CASSPTIEQFF
TRBD2	TRBV4-2	TRBJ2-5	many	TGTGCCAGCAGCCCGACTAGCGGGAACCAAGAGACCCAGTACTTC	CASSPTSGNQETQYF
TRBD2	TRBV20-1	TRBJ2-1	many	TGCAGTGGCCCCCCCTTCACTAGCGGGGATTACAATGAGCAGTTCTTC	CSGPPFTSGDYNEQFF
-	TRBV27	TRBJ1-5	few	TGTGCCAGCAGTCCCCCGCCCAGTAGGGGACAAACTATGATCAATCAGCCCCAGCATTTT	CASSPPPSRGQTMINQPQHF
-	TRBV29-1	TRBJ2-7	many	TGCAGCGGGAGGGGCGCAGGATACGAGCAGTACTTC	CSGRGAGYEQYF
-	TRBV18	TRBJ1-3	-	TGTGCCAGCTCATCCGACAGGACCTCTGGAAACACCATATATTTT	CASSSDRTSGNTIYF
-	TRBV27	TRBJ2-1	many	TGTGCCAGCAGTTTCCCCGGGAACCCCCTAAATGAGCAGTTCTTC	CASSFPGNPLNEQFF
-	TRBV27	TRBJ2-5	many	TGTGCCAGCAGTGATTTCCAAGAGACCCAGTACTTC	CASSDFQETQYF
-	TRBV5-1	TRBJ1-1	many	TGCGCCAGCAGCTTTTATCTGAACACTGAAGCTTTCTTT	CASSFYLNTEAFF
-	TRBV11-2	TRBJ2-1	many	TGTGCCAGCAGCTTAGATCTGGCAGGCAATGAGCAGTTCTTC	CASSLDLAGNEQFF
TRBD2	TRBV10-3	TRBJ2-2	many	TGTGCCATCAGTTTGACTAGCGGGGGGAACACCGGGGAGCTGTTTTTT	CAISLTSGGNTGELFF
TRBD2	TRBV28	TRBJ2-7	many	TGTGCCAGCAGTTTCGCCGTCGGGTCTAGCGGGCGAGATGGGGCCAAGTACGAGCAGTACTTC	CASSFAVGSSGRDGAKYEQYF
-	TRBV12-3/TRBV12-4	TRBJ2-5	many	TGTGCCAGCAGCCCAAGCAAAACGCAGTACTTC	CASSPSKTQYF
-	TRBV4-1	TRBJ2-1	few	TGCGCCAGCAGCCAAGATGCGGACAGACTCCTGAATGAGCAGTTCTTC	CASSQDADRLLNEQFF
-	TRBV29-1	TRBJ2-2	many	TGCAGCGTAGGTTCCGGGGAGCTGTTTTTT	CSVGSGELFF
-	TRBV12-3/TRBV12-4	TRBJ1-1	many	TGTGCCAGCAGGAGGGTCGAGCCGACCTTGAACACTGAAGCTTTCTTT	CASRRVEPTLNTEAFF
-	TRBV29-1	TRBJ1-2	-	TGCAGCGGGAGGCTGGACCTCTATGGCTACACCTTC	CSGRLDLYGYTF
-	TRBV24-1	TRBJ2-3	-	TGTGCCACCGCAGGGACAAGGTTTGCAGATACGCAGTATTTT	CATAGTRFADTQYF
-	TRBV20-1	TRBJ2-3	many	TGCAGTGCTTCCCGTTCGTTGGATACGCAGTATTTT	CSASRSLDTQYF
TRBD2	TRBV5-1	TRBJ2-5	few	TGCGCCAGCGGGGGACTAGCGGTCCAAGAGACCCAGTACTTC	CASGGLAVQETQYF
TRBD1	TRBV12-3/TRBV12-4	TRBJ2-5	many	TGTGCCACGAAAAGGGACAGGGGGCAAGAGACCCAGTACTTC	CATKRDRGQETQYF
TRBD2	TRBV12-3/TRBV12-4	TRBJ2-3	many	TGTGCCAGACGAAGACTAGCGGGATCAGATACGCAGTATTTT	CARRRLAGSDTQYF
TRBD1	TRBV5-1	TRBJ2-4	many	TGCGCCAGCAGCTTGGGACAGGGCGCGTCCATTCAGTACTTC	CASSLGQGASIQYF
TRBD1	TRBV7-2	TRBJ2-1	-	TGTGCCAGCAGCTTAGTACAGGGGGCGAGAAGTGAGCAGTTCTTC	CASSLVQGARSEQFF